The 16 T cell receptor beta chains below come from one sample, sequenced in a study of radiotherapy plus CTLA-4 blockade in lung cancer. TCRdb's copy holds only in-frame clones and misses some; the assay was immunoSEQ multiplex PCR. This sample has around 22,000 clones, with 70% to 75% found just once. Sequences were derived from peripheral blood, sampled from a patient treated with radiotherapy plus ipilimumab. These receptors came from a human donor with non-small cell lung cancer whose response to radiotherapy plus ipilimumab could not be evaluated.

CDR3 sequence: CASRGDSFSEKLFF. The CDR3 bases are TGTGCCAGCAGGGGGGACAGTTTCAGTGAAAAACTGTTTTTT. The V gene is TRBV2, the J gene TRBJ1-4, with 7 bases matching TRBD1. This CDR3 region has 14 residues. The germline gives CDR1 SNHLY, CDR2 FYNNEI. V lost 6 bases, J lost 7 bases, and 8 bases stayed unmatched. Combining the CDR3 with reference TRBV2 and TRBJ1-4 gives the whole variable domain EPEVTQTPSHQVTQMGQEVILRCVPISNHLYFYWYRQILGQKVEFLVSFYNNEISEKSEIFDDQFSVERPDGSNFTLKIRSTKLEDSAMYFCASRGDSFSEKLFFGSGTQLSVL.

The J gene is TRBJ1-2, the V gene TRBV25-1; D might be TRBD1 (5 bases). Germline V gene sequence: CDR1 MGHDK, CDR2 SYGVNS. V lost 3 bases and J 5 bases, leaving 13 bases between the germline ends. This CDR3 region has 14 residues. The CDR3 reads CASSDLTESYGYTF. The CDR3 DNA sequence: TGTGCCAGCAGTGACCTGACAGAGTCGTATGGCTACACCTTC.

This chain connects TRBV5-1 to TRBJ2-7; D might be TRBD1 (6 bases). Germline-derived CDR1 and CDR2 are SGHRS and YFSETQ. Trimming left V 4 bases short and J 6 bases short, with 17 bases between. This CDR3 comprises 14 residues. Here the CDR3 DNA reads TGCGCCAGCAGCCAGTCCCCGGGACAACCCGAGCAGTACTTC. Translated: CASSQSPGQPEQYF.

The rearrangement uses TRBV27 and TRBJ2-5; a possible D gene is TRBD2 (6 bases). CDR3 size: 14 residues. The ends were cut back, 8 bases at V and 5 bases at J, with 18 bases in the middle. In germline, CDR1 is MNHEY, CDR2 SMNVEV (reference sequence). CDR3 protein: CASAGSAWVETQYF. The DNA of the CDR3 is TGTGCCAGCGCGGGATCGGCTTGGGTCGAGACCCAGTACTTC.

The rearrangement uses TRBV28 and TRBJ1-4; D is possibly TRBD1 (5 bases). The V gene's germline CDR1 is MDHEN and CDR2 SYDVKM. The CDR3 consists of 14 residues. V gave up 3 bases and J gave up 5 bases, with 10 bases separating them. CDR3 region: CASSFTGINEKLFF. The DNA for the CDR3 is TGTGCCAGCAGTTTTACAGGAATCAATGAAAAACTGTTTTTT.

In its sample, this clone was seen a few times. The chain recombines TRBV5-1 with TRBJ2-3; the D gene is possibly TRBD2 (5 bases). CDR1 and CDR2 from the germline V gene are SGHRS and YFSETQ. V was shortened by 3 bases and J by 0 bases, with 11 bases between the two germline ends. This CDR3 comprises 15 residues. This CDR3 is CASSSWTPSTDTQYF. The DNA of the CDR3 is TGCGCCAGCAGCTCCTGGACTCCTAGCACAGATACGCAGTATTTT.

The gene calls are TRBV5-1 and TRBJ2-7, with D tentatively TRBD2 (6 bases). This CDR3 is 14 amino acids long. The germline CDR1 and CDR2 sequences are SGHRS and YFSETQ. V was cut by 4 bases and J by 3 bases, with 14 bases left in between. CDR3 sequence reads: CASSITSTDYEQYF. The CDR3 region has the DNA TGCGCCAGCAGCATAACTAGCACCGACTACGAGCAGTACTTC.

In regard to this clone: The same CDR3 is also encoded by other DNA sequences in this sample. The V gene is TRBV9, the J gene TRBJ2-5; the match to TRBD1 covers 7 bases. This CDR3 is 13 amino acids long. The trim removed 2 bases at V and 2 bases at J, leaving 0 bases unmatched. CDR1 is SGDLS, CDR2 YYNGEE, per germline. The chain's CDR3 is CASSVGQQETQYF. The CDR3 DNA is TGTGCCAGCAGCGTGGGACAGCAAGAGACCCAGTACTTC.

CDR3 nucleotide sequence: TGTGCCAGTACGGGACTAGCGGGGGGCAGAGCCCAAGAGACCCAGTACTTC. It translates to CASTGLAGGRAQETQYF. V gene TRBV2 combines with J gene TRBJ2-5; 15 bases fit TRBD2. The junction had 9 bases not matched to a gene; V was cut back by 9 bases and J by 1 base. The CDR3 sequence is 17 residues long. From germline, CDR1 is SNHLY and CDR2 FYNNEI.

The V gene is TRBV4-3, the J gene TRBJ2-3; 10 nucleotides align to TRBD2. Germline loops: CDR1 LGHNA, CDR2 YSLEER. The CDR3 extends over 18 amino acids. V dropped 0 bases and J dropped 2; count of bases not matched to a gene: 8. The CDR3 DNA sequence: TGCGCCAGCAGCCAAGATCATACTAGCGGGACCCACACAGATACGCAGTATTTT. Translated: CASSQDHTSGTHTDTQYF.

The chain recombines TRBV29-1 with TRBJ1-3, with unresolved D. Germline CDR1 SQVTM, CDR2 ANQGSEA. V lost 4 bases, J lost 0 bases, and 7 bases lay in between. The CDR3 sequence is 13 residues long. The CDR3 is CSVVRGSGNTIYF. Written as DNA, the CDR3 is TGCAGCGTTGTACGGGGCTCTGGAAACACCATATATTTT.

The chain uses TRBV6-4 and TRBJ2-3; 7 bases are shared with TRBD2. Per the germline V gene, CDR1 is MRHNA and CDR2 is SNTAGT. CDR3 length equals 15 residues. The J segment lost 4 bases and the V segment lost 2 bases, leaving 6 bases of the junction unmatched. As DNA, the CDR3 is TGTGCCAGCAGTGACGGCGGGAGTGGGGCAGATACGCAGTATTTT. Its translation is CASSDGGSGADTQYF.

The V gene is TRBV7-2, the J gene TRBJ1-1, with a possible D match to TRBD1 (5 bases). Trimming removed 5 bases from V and 0 bases from J, with 13 bases in between. Germline V gives CDR1 SGHTA, CDR2 FQGNSA. The CDR3 is 15 residues long. The CDR3 here is CASSPVPGMNTEAFF. CDR3 bases: TGTGCCAGCAGCCCTGTCCCAGGGATGAACACTGAAGCTTTCTTT.

The rearrangement links TRBV9 to TRBJ2-1; the D gene is possibly TRBD2 (6 bases). V lost 0 bases and J 4 bases, leaving 8 bases between the germline ends. In germline, CDR1 is SGDLS, CDR2 YYNGEE. This CDR3 spans 14 amino acids. The CDR3 DNA sequence: TGTGCCAGCAGCGTAGGACTAGGATACAATGAGCAGTTCTTC. As protein: CASSVGLGYNEQFF. The variable domain in full, with the rest retrieved from reference TRBV9 and TRBJ2-1, is DSGVTQTPKHLITATGQRVTLRCSPRSGDLSVYWYQQSLDQGLQFLIQYYNGEERAKGNILERFSAQQFPDLHSELNLSSLELGDSALYFCASSVGLGYNEQFFGPGTRLTVL.

This clone showed up just a few times. As DNA, the CDR3 is TGCGCCAGCAGCTTGGTCTCTTACGAGCAGTACTTC. This codes for CASSLVSYEQYF. This chain uses TRBV5-1 with TRBJ2-7; D not resolved. The V end was cut by 0 bases, the J end by 4 bases, with 5 bases between. This CDR3 has 12 residues. The V gene's germline CDR1 is SGHRS and CDR2 YFSETQ.

The chain joins TRBV6-5 to TRBJ2-5; TRBD2 aligns across 7 bases. V shed 2 bases and J 5 bases; nucleotides not matched to a gene: 5. Germline-derived CDR1 and CDR2 are MNHEY and SVGAGI. The CDR3 is made up of 14 amino acids. This chain's CDR3 is CASSYPTGGETQYF. The CDR3 coding sequence is TGTGCCAGCAGTTACCCGACGGGAGGCGAGACCCAGTACTTC.